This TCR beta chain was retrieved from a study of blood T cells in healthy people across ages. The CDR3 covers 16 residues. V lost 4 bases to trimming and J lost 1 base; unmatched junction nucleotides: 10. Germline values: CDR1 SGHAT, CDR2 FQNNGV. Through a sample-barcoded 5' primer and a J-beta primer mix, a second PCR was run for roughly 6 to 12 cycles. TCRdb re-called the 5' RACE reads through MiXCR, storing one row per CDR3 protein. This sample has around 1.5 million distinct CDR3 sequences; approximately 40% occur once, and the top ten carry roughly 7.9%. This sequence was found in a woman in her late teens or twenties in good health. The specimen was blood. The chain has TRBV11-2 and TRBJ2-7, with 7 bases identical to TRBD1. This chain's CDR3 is CASSSFTTGTSYEQYF. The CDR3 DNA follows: TGTGCCAGCAGCTCCTTCACGACAGGGACATCCTACGAGCAGTACTTC.